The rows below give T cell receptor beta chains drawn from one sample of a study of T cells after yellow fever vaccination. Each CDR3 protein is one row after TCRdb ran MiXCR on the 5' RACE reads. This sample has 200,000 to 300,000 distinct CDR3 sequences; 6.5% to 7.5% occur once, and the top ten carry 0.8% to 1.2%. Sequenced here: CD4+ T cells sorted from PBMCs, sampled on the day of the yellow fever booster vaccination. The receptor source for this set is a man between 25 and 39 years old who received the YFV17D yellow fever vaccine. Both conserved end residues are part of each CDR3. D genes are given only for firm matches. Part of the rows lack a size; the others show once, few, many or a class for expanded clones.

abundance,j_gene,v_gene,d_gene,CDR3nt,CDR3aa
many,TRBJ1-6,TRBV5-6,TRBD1,TGTGCCAGCAGCGGAACCGGGACAGCGGCTTCACCCCTCCACTTT,CASSGTGTAASPLHF
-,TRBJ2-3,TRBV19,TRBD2,TGTGCCAGTAGTACTAATTTCGGCGGCGGGAGGGCGCAGTATTTT,CASSTNFGGGRAQYF
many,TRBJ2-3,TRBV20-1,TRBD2,TGCAGTGCACTGACGCGACTAGCGGGAGGGCCGAATACGCAGTATTTT,CSALTRLAGGPNTQYF
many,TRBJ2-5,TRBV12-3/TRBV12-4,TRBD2,TGTGCCAGCAGCCCGGGGACTAGCGGGAGAGGGGAGACCCAGTACTTC,CASSPGTSGRGETQYF
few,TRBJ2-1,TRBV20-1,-,TGCAGTGTACCAGGGCGGGACTACAATGAGCAGTTCTTC,CSVPGRDYNEQFF
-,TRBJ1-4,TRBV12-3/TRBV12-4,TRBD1,TGTGCCAGCAAAACAGGGGGAAATGAAAAACTGTTTTTT,CASKTGGNEKLFF
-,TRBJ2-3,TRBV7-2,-,TGTGCCAGCAGCTTAGGCCTCTCGGTCTCAGATACGCAGTATTTT,CASSLGLSVSDTQYF
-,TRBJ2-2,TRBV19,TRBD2,TGTGCCAGTAACCGCGTAGCGGGAACTGTCTATACCGGGGAGCTGTTTTTT,CASNRVAGTVYTGELFF
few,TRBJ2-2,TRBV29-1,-,TGCAGCGCCGTAGGTTCCGGGGAGCTGTTTTTT,CSAVGSGELFF
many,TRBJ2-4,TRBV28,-,TGTGCCAGCAGGACCCCAGGAGGAACTAGTAAAAACATTCAGTACTTC,CASRTPGGTSKNIQYF
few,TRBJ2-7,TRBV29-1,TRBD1,TGCAGCGCCCGCCGACAGGGGGCTGACGAGCAGTACTTC,CSARRQGADEQYF
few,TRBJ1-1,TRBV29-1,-,TGCAGCGCCTGGCCCGGGGAGGACGCTTTCTTT,CSAWPGEDAFF
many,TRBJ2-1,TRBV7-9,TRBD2,TGTGCCAGCAGCAAAGGACTAGCGGGAGCCTACAATGAGCAGTTCTTC,CASSKGLAGAYNEQFF
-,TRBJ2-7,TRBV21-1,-,TGTGCCAGCCGAATTGACGGGGAGACCTACGAGCAGTACTTC,CASRIDGETYEQYF
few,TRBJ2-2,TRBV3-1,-,TGTGCCAGCAGCCGGGCGGGGACCGGGGAGCTGTTTTTT,CASSRAGTGELFF
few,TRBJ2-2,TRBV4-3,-,TGCGCCAGCAGCCGAAGCCCGGATTTTACCATCGGAGCGACCGGGGAGCTGTTTTTT,CASSRSPDFTIGATGELFF
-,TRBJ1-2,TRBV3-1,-,TGTGCCAGCAGCCACTCCGCGGGTGGCTACACCTTC,CASSHSAGGYTF
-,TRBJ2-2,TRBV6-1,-,TGTGCCAGCAGCCACGGGAGGCAGGGGACCGGGGAGCTGTTTTTT,CASSHGRQGTGELFF
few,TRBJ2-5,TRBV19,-,TGTGCCAGTAGCCCCGGACAGTTGGAGACCCAGTACTTC,CASSPGQLETQYF
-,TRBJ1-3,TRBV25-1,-,TGTGCCAGCAGTGCGGGCGGGGCTGGAAACACCATATATTTT,CASSAGGAGNTIYF
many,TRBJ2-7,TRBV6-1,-,TGTGCCAGCAGACCCCAGGGTCGAAGCGAGCAGTACTTC,CASRPQGRSEQYF
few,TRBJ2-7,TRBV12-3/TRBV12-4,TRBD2,TGTGCCAGCAGCGCCGGGGGGGACCTCTCCTACGAGCAGTACTTC,CASSAGGDLSYEQYF
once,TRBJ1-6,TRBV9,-,TGTGCCAGCAGCGTAGGAATCGGGGCTAAATCACCCCTCCACTTT,CASSVGIGAKSPLHF
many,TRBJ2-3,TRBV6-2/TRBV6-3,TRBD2,TGTGCCAGCAGTTTTGTTGCGGGAGAGATCACAGATACGCAGTATTTT,CASSFVAGEITDTQYF
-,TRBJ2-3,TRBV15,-,TGTGCCACCAGCAGAGATCGGTTGCCTTACACAGATACGCAGTATTTT,CATSRDRLPYTDTQYF
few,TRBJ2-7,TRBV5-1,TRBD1,TGCGCCAGCAGCCGACAGGGAAGTAGTGAGCAGTACTTC,CASSRQGSSEQYF
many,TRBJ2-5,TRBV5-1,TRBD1,TGCGCCAGCAGCGCGGACAGGGGGCGCGGAGAGACCCAGTACTTC,CASSADRGRGETQYF
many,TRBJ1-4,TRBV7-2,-,TGTGCCAGCAGCGTTCAGGGTGGCTGGGCTGAAAAACTGTTTTTT,CASSVQGGWAEKLFF
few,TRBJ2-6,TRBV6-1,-,TGTGCCAGCAAAGGCTCGGAAAGGGGATTCTCTGGGGCCAACGTCCTGACTTTC,CASKGSERGFSGANVLTF
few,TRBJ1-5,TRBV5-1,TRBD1,TGCGCCAGCAGCTTGACGGGGACAGGGTATCAGCCCCAGCATTTT,CASSLTGTGYQPQHF
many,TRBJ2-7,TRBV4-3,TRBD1,TGCGCCAGCAGCCAAGAGACAGGGCGGCTTGACGAGCAGTACTTC,CASSQETGRLDEQYF
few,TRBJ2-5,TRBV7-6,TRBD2,TGTGCCAGCAGCGGAAGCGGGAGGATAGAGACCCAGTACTTC,CASSGSGRIETQYF
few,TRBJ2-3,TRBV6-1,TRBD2,TGTGCCAGCAGAGAAGGACTAGCGAGCTCTAGCACAGATACGCAGTATTTT,CASREGLASSSTDTQYF
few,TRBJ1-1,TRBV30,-,TGTGCCTGGAGTGGGGGGGGGGGAGAGCCTCCTGAAGCTTTCTTT,CAWSGGGGEPPEAFF
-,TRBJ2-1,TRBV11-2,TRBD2,TGTGCCAGCAGCTTAGCCGGGACTAAGTACAATGAGCAGTTCTTC,CASSLAGTKYNEQFF
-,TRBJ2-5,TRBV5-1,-,TGCGCCAGCAGCTTGGTGATGGCATTGGGGACGGAGACCCAGTACTTC,CASSLVMALGTETQYF
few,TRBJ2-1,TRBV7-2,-,TGTGCCAGCACCAAAAGGGTCTTTTCCTACAATGAGCAGTTCTTC,CASTKRVFSYNEQFF
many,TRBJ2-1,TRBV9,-,TGTGCCAGCAGCGTAGGGGAGCGGGCGAGCTCCTACAATGAGCAGTTCTTC,CASSVGERASSYNEQFF
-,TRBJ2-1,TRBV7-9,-,TGTGCCAGCACCATAGCGGCAGCGTCTTACAATGAGCAGTTCTTC,CASTIAAASYNEQFF
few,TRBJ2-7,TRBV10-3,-,TGTGCCATCAGGGACAGCTCAACCTACGAGCAGTACTTC,CAIRDSSTYEQYF
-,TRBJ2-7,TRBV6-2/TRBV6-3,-,TGTGCCAGCAGTCCCAGGGGCGAGCAGTACTTC,CASSPRGEQYF
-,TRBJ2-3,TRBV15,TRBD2,TGTGCCACCAGCAGAGATCGGGCTAGCGGGTTAGATACGCAGTATTTT,CATSRDRASGLDTQYF
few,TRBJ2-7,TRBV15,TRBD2,TGTGCCACCAGCAGGGGGGGGTCCCACGAGCAGTACTTC,CATSRGGSHEQYF
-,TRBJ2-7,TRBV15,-,TGTGCCACCAGCAGAGATCAAGGTTACGAGCAGTACTTC,CATSRDQGYEQYF
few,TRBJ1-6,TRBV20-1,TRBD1,TGCAGTGCTACGACAGGGAAGGAGCCACCCCTCCACTTT,CSATTGKEPPLHF
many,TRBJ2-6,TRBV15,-,TGTGCCACCAGCAGAGATCCCTCTGGGGCCAACGTCCTGACTTTC,CATSRDPSGANVLTF
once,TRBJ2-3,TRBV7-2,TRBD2,TGTGCCAGCAGCTTAGCCAGCGGGATGGATACGCAGTATTTT,CASSLASGMDTQYF
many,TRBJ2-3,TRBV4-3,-,TGCGCCAGCAGCCAAGGGCCCCCGGGTACGCAGTATTTT,CASSQGPPGTQYF
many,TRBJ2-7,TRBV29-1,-,TGCAGCGTTATAGGGGATTCCTACGAGCAGTACTTC,CSVIGDSYEQYF
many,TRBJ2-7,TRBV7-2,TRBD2,TGTGCCAGCAGCTTCACTAGCGGGAGTATAAGCGAGCAGTACTTC,CASSFTSGSISEQYF
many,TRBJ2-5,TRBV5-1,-,TGCGCCAGCAGCTTGGGGGTAGCGGAGATCCAAGAGACCCAGTACTTC,CASSLGVAEIQETQYF
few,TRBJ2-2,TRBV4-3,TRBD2,TGCGCCAGCAGCCAAGATGGAGCGGGAGTCGACGGGGAGCTGTTTTTT,CASSQDGAGVDGELFF
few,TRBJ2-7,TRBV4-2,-,TGTGCCAGCAGCCAAGGTTGGACTGAAAGCTCCTACGAGCAGTACTTC,CASSQGWTESSYEQYF
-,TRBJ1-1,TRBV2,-,TGTGCCAGCAAACAGACGAAGGGGAACACTGAAGCTTTCTTT,CASKQTKGNTEAFF
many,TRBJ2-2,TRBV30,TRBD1,TGTGCCTGGAGTGGTGGACAGGGGGATACCGGGGAGCTGTTTTTT,CAWSGGQGDTGELFF